This record covers a single T cell receptor (beta chain). The data originate from a study of control samples from healthy donors and cancer patients. Profiled with immunoSEQ multiplex PCR; TCRdb holds only in-frame clones, not every one. In the table there are roughly 94,000 clones, roughly 84% of which are singletons. CDR3 length: 16 amino acids. In germline, CDR1 is LNHDA, CDR2 SQIVND (reference sequence). V gave up 4 bases and J gave up 6 bases; unmatched junction bases: 8. Sequencing input: PBMCs. This chain connects TRBV19 to TRBJ2-3; 12 nucleotides agree with TRBD2. The source is a man in his sixties or seventies with lung cancer. The CDR3 DNA sequence: TGTGCCAGTAGTAGGTTGGCTAGCGGGGGGGCGGATACGCAGTATTTT. As protein: CASSRLASGGADTQYF.